This passage covers 24 T cell receptor beta chains from one sample sequenced in a study of cytomegalovirus exposure and HLA in healthy donors. Researchers ran the PCR with 60 Vbeta and 13 Jbeta primers. Profiled with immunoSEQ multiplex PCR; TCRdb holds only in-frame clones, not every one. The sample consists of about 130,000 clones, 74% of them appearing once. The sequenced sample consisted of PBMCs. These receptors came from a man between 40 and 49 years old in good health and CMV-seropositive.

The sample holds one count of this clone. This chain connects TRBV4-1 to TRBJ2-7, with D possibly matching TRBD2 (6 bases). Looked up from germline, CDR1 is MGHRA and CDR2 is YSYEKL. V lost 0 bases and J 3 bases, leaving 15 bases between the germline ends. This CDR3 spans 16 amino acids. CDR3 in amino acids: CASSQDPAGLGYEQYF. The CDR3 bases are TGCGCCAGCAGCCAAGATCCCGCGGGGTTGGGCTACGAGCAGTACTTC.

This clone was counted a few times. The rearrangement uses TRBV5-8 and TRBJ2-7; TRBD1 is a possible D gene (7 bases). V lost 3 bases to trimming and J lost 7 bases, with 20 bases between them. Germline V gives CDR1 SGHTS, CDR2 YDEGEE. CDR3 length: 15 residues. CDR3 in amino acids: CASSWLTGRLREQYF. In DNA form, the CDR3 reads TGTGCCAGCAGCTGGCTGACAGGGAGGTTGCGAGAGCAGTACTTC.

This chain connects TRBV28 to TRBJ1-2; 8 bases align to TRBD1. V shed 5 bases and J 5 bases; nucleotides not matched to a gene: 7. The CDR3 covers 14 residues. The germline CDR1 and CDR2 sequences are MDHEN and SYDVKM. Here the CDR3 reads CASSVDRGVYGYTF. The CDR3 nucleotides read TGTGCCAGCAGTGTAGACAGGGGAGTATATGGCTACACCTTC.

CDR3 DNA sequence: TGTGCCAGCAGTCTACTAGCGGGAATAGATACGCAGTATTTT. Amino acids: CASSLLAGIDTQYF. The chain has TRBV27 and TRBJ2-3; 10 bases line up with TRBD2. The V and J ends lost 5 bases and 5 bases, in that order; junction bases with no gene match: 4. CDR3 length equals 14 residues. Germline V gene sequence: CDR1 MNHEY, CDR2 SMNVEV (reference sequence).

The chain joins TRBV7-6 to TRBJ2-1; D uncertain. The germline V gene has CDR1 SGHVS and CDR2 FNYEAQ. V was cut by 5 bases and J by 6 bases, with 14 bases left in between. This CDR3 region has 14 residues. The CDR3 DNA reads as TGTGCCAGCAGCCTTTTCGGAGAAAGCAATGAGCAGTTCTTC. It is translated as CASSLFGESNEQFF.

The J gene is TRBJ1-3, the V gene TRBV7-8; tentative D call: TRBD1 (6 bases). This CDR3 has 14 amino acids. Germline CDR1 SGHVS, CDR2 FQNEAQ. Trimming took off 6 bases at V and 2 bases at J, with 11 bases between the two ends. CDR3 DNA: TGTGCCAGCAGACTACAGGGTGCTGGAAACACCATATATTTT. Translated: CASRLQGAGNTIYF.

The V gene is TRBV5-1, the J gene TRBJ2-3; 14 bases match TRBD2. Germline V gene lookup returns CDR1 SGHRS and CDR2 YFSETQ. The CDR3 is 20 amino acids. V trimming: 5 bases; J trimming: 6 bases; junction bases outside the gene matches: 20. The CDR3, as DNA: TGCGCCAGCAGTCTTTCTGGGACAGGGACTAGCGGGGGCCCGGGGGATACGCAGTATTTT. Translated, it gives CASSLSGTGTSGGPGDTQYF.

The chain has TRBV2 and TRBJ2-7; 7 nucleotides line up with TRBD1. The trim removed 7 bases at V and 7 bases at J, leaving 10 bases unmatched. This CDR3 comprises 13 residues. Looked up from germline, CDR1 is SNHLY and CDR2 is FYNNEI. The chain's CDR3 is CASIGRGLREQYF. Here the CDR3 DNA reads TGTGCCAGCATTGGAAGGGGGCTGAGGGAGCAGTACTTC. Full variable domain (missing parts from reference TRBV2 and TRBJ2-7): EPEVTQTPSHQVTQMGQEVILRCVPISNHLYFYWYRQILGQKVEFLVSFYNNEISEKSEIFDDQFSVERPDGSNFTLKIRSTKLEDSAMYFCASIGRGLREQYFGPGTRLTVT.

The V call is TRBV11-3, the J call TRBJ2-2; 7 positions agree with TRBD2. The CDR3 covers 15 residues. Per the germline V gene, CDR1 is SGHNT and CDR2 is YENEEA. The V segment lost 2 bases and the J segment 5 bases; nucleotides outside the gene matches: 5. DNA for the CDR3: TGTGCCAGCAGCTTAACTAGCGATTGGACCGGGGAGCTGTTTTTT. Amino acids: CASSLTSDWTGELFF. Drawing the rest from reference TRBV11-3 and TRBJ2-2, the complete variable domain is EAGVVQSPRYKIIEKKQPVAFWCNPISGHNTLYWYLQNLGQGPELLIRYENEEAVDDSQLPKDRFSAERLKGVDSTLKIQPAELGDSAVYLCASSLTSDWTGELFFGEGSRLTVL.

The V call is TRBV5-3, the J call TRBJ1-1; a weak D match, TRBD1 (6 bases). TRBV5-3 is flagged as an ORF with uncertain function. This CDR3 has 14 residues. The V end was cut by 9 bases, the J end by 7 bases, with 22 bases between. This CDR3 is CAKKPDRRSLEAFF. The CDR3 DNA reads TGTGCCAAGAAACCGGACAGAAGGTCCCTTGAAGCTTTCTTT.

The gene calls are TRBV5-4 and TRBJ2-7; D call uncertain. Germline loops: CDR1 SGHNT, CDR2 YYREEE (reference sequence). V was cut by 2 bases and J by 0 bases, with 12 bases left in between. The CDR3 is 15 residues long. The CDR3 nucleotides are TGTGCCAGCAGCTTAATGGCGGCTAGCTCCTACGAGCAGTACTTC. It yields the protein CASSLMAASSYEQYF.

The V and J genes are TRBV4-1 and TRBJ2-1; 13 bases agree with TRBD2. Germline lookup yields CDR1 MGHRA and CDR2 YSYEKL. The V segment lost 5 bases and the J segment 5 bases; nucleotides outside the gene matches: 6. This CDR3 is built from 16 residues. The CDR3 DNA sequence: TGCGCCAGCAGCGCTGGACTAGCGGGAGAAAACAATGAGCAGTTCTTC. It is translated as CASSAGLAGENNEQFF.

Comment on this clone: The same CDR3 can be traced to other DNA sequences in this sample. V gene TRBV27 combines with J gene TRBJ2-1; maybe TRBD1 (5 bases). This CDR3 is built from 12 residues. Germline CDR1 is MNHEY and CDR2 is SMNVEV (reference sequence). Trimming took 3 bases from V and 9 from J, leaving 9 bases between them. CDR3: CASSFIRGEQFF. The CDR3 DNA reads TGTGCCAGCAGTTTTATTAGGGGTGAGCAGTTCTTC.

The chain couples TRBV7-9 to TRBJ2-3; 10 positions match TRBD1. The CDR3 is made up of 14 amino acids. The junction had 3 bases not matched to a gene; V was cut back by 4 bases and J by 5 bases. Germline V gives CDR1 SEHNR, CDR2 FQNEAQ (reference sequence). The CDR3 loop is CASSSGQGVDTQYF. For the CDR3, the DNA is TGTGCCAGCAGCTCAGGACAGGGGGTAGATACGCAGTATTTT.

J is TRBJ2-3 and V is TRBV19; a possible D gene is TRBD1 (5 bases). The V and J ends lost 7 bases and 0 bases respectively, with 23 bases between them. The germline CDR1 and CDR2 sequences are LNHDA and SQIVND (reference sequence). This CDR3 region has 18 residues. CDR3: CASTSYLWQGESTDTQYF. The CDR3 bases are TGTGCCAGTACATCATACCTTTGGCAGGGCGAGAGCACAGATACGCAGTATTTT.

The chain uses TRBV19 and TRBJ2-7, with TRBD1 matching over 11 bases. This CDR3 region has 13 residues. Germline V gene lookup returns CDR1 LNHDA and CDR2 SQIVND (reference sequence). Trimming cost V 3 bases and J 12 bases; bases outside gene matches: 7. The CDR3 spells CASSIGGQGGLYF. CDR3 DNA sequence: TGTGCCAGTAGTATCGGGGGACAGGGGGGACTGTACTTC.

The chain has TRBV27 and TRBJ2-7, with 8 bases lining up with TRBD1. CDR3 size: 15 residues. CDR1 is MNHEY and CDR2 is SMNVEV in the germline V gene (reference sequence). Trimming took 2 bases from V and 3 from J; bases not matched to a gene: 6. The CDR3, as DNA: TGTGCCAGCAGTTTAGACGGGACAGGCCTCTACGAGCAGTACTTC. It is translated as CASSLDGTGLYEQYF.

This clone was counted a few times. The chain carries TRBV21-1 and TRBJ1-5; TRBD1 is the table's D call and was not checked against the DNA. TRBV21-1 is termed a pseudogene. The CDR3 sequence is 21 residues long. The CDR3 reads CASRLPYHPFRQVGRNQPQHF. Written as DNA, the CDR3 is TGTGCCAGCAGGCTCCCATATCACCCCTTTCGACAGGTCGGAAGAAATCAGCCCCAGCATTTT.

V gene TRBV7-8 combines with J gene TRBJ1-5, with a tentative D call TRBD1 (5 bases). The V end lost 1 base, the J end lost 3 bases, and 10 bases lay between the germline ends. There are 15 residues in the CDR3. The germline gives CDR1 SGHVS, CDR2 FQNEAQ. This CDR3 is CASSLGGTHNQPQHF. CDR3 in DNA: TGTGCCAGCAGCTTAGGCGGGACTCACAATCAGCCCCAGCATTTT.

The chain employs TRBV21-1 and TRBJ2-7; the table names TRBD1, a call not compared with the DNA. TRBV21-1 is flagged as a pseudogene. The CDR3 totals 16 residues. The CDR3 protein is CASSKGPDRAPYEQYF. The CDR3, as DNA: TGTGCCAGCAGCAAAGGGCCTGACAGGGCGCCCTACGAGCAGTACTTC.

The sample holds one count of this clone. At one boundary the junction diverges from the germline segment, which might be a read error. The rearrangement uses TRBV7-9 and TRBJ1-1, with D perhaps TRBD1 (6 bases). CDR3 length: 13 amino acids. In germline, CDR1 is SEHNR, CDR2 FQNEAQ (reference sequence). Here the CDR3 DNA reads TGTGCCAACAGCCTGGGGGGGCCGACTGAAGCTTTCTTT. As protein: CANSLGGPTEAFF.

The chain carries TRBV2 and TRBJ1-6, with D possibly TRBD1 on 5 matching bases. V lost 6 bases, J lost 7 bases, and 16 bases lay in between. The CDR3 has 15 residues. The germline V gene encodes CDR1 SNHLY and CDR2 FYNNEI. CDR3 region: CASRAPGGDNSPLHF. The DNA of the CDR3 is TGTGCCAGCAGAGCCCCGGGCGGGGACAATTCACCCCTCCACTTT.

This clone was seen a handful of times. CDR3 residues: CASSEYMNTEAFF. CDR3 bases: TGTGCCAGCAGTGAGTATATGAACACTGAAGCTTTCTTT. V is TRBV2 and J is TRBJ1-1; D ambiguous. Looked up from germline, CDR1 is SNHLY and CDR2 is FYNNEI. V was cut by 3 bases and J by 0 bases, with 5 bases left in between. The CDR3 length is 13 residues. Complete variable domain (other parts from reference TRBV2 and TRBJ1-1): EPEVTQTPSHQVTQMGQEVILRCVPISNHLYFYWYRQILGQKVEFLVSFYNNEISEKSEIFDDQFSVERPDGSNFTLKIRSTKLEDSAMYFCASSEYMNTEAFFGQGTRLTVV.

The V and J genes are TRBV11-2 and TRBJ1-1; D perhaps matches TRBD1 (6 bases). The CDR3 sequence is 12 residues long. Germline CDR1 and CDR2: SGHAT and FQNNGV. V lost 2 bases and J lost 12, with 13 bases in between. CDR3 nucleotides: TGTGCCAGCAGCTTACAGGGGTTGGGAACTTTCTTT. This gives the protein CASSLQGLGTFF.